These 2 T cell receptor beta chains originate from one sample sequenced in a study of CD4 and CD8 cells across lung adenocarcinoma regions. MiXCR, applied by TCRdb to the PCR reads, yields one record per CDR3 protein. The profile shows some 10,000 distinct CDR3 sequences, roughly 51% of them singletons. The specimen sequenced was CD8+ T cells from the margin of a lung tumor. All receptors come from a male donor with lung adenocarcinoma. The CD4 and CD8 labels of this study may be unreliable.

Written as DNA, the CDR3 is TGTGCCAGCGGGGCCTATGCGCAGTACTTC. Translation gives CASGAYAQYF. The chain is built from TRBV6-1 and TRBJ2-3; D is possibly TRBD1 (5 bases). With the DNA end fitting TRBJ2-7 better, the J assignment may be wrong. The CDR3 runs 10 residues. Germline-derived CDR1 and CDR2 are MNHNS and SASEGT.

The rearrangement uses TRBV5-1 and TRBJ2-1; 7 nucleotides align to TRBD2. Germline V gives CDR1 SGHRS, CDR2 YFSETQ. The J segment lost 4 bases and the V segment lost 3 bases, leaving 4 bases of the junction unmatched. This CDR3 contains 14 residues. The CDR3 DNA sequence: TGCGCCAGCAGCTGGGGGAGGGTTTACAATGAGCAGTTCTTC. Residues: CASSWGRVYNEQFF.